These 20 T cell receptor beta chains originate from one sample sequenced in a study of T cells in tuberculosis. TCRdb keeps only in-frame clones here, not all; method: immunoSEQ multiplex PCR. The table has fewer than 35,000 clones, around 95% seen once; the top ten hold 2% to 3%. The specimen sequenced was PBMCs. These receptors were obtained from a donor aged 5 to 30 with latent tuberculosis or without tuberculosis infection.

The chain recombines TRBV28 with TRBJ1-2; 8 nucleotides line up with TRBD1. Trimming at V came to 6 bases and at J to 4 bases, leaving 10 bases not matched to a gene. CDR3 size: 15 residues. Germline-derived CDR1 and CDR2 are MDHEN and SYDVKM. The CDR3 loop reads CASRPSRGLGYGYTF. CDR3 DNA sequence: TGTGCCAGCAGGCCCTCCAGGGGGCTGGGCTATGGCTACACCTTC.

V gene TRBV5-1 combines with J gene TRBJ2-1, with 13 bases matching TRBD2. V lost 0 bases, J lost 7 bases, and 4 bases stayed unmatched. Looked up from germline, CDR1 is SGHRS and CDR2 is YFSETQ. The CDR3 is 16 amino acids. The CDR3 DNA follows: TGCGCCAGCAGCTTGGCCCGGACTAGCGGGAGTAATGAGCAGTTCTTC. This translates into CASSLARTSGSNEQFF.

For this clone: The CDR3 does not end in the conserved phenylalanine or tryptophan, so this is likely a read error. The limits of the CDR3 on the DNA are not certain, so only TCRdb's listed CDR3 is given. V usage is TRBV21-1 and J usage is TRBJ1-2; the DNA was not used to check the table's D call, TRBD1. TRBV21-1 is a documented pseudogene. Counting both end residues, the CDR3 totals 13 amino acids. CDR3 protein: CASSKGDRGRGEG.

The chain recombines TRBV6-1 with TRBJ2-7; 9 nucleotides line up with TRBD1. This CDR3 region has 14 residues. Germline CDR1 MNHNS, CDR2 SASEGT. The junction had 6 bases not matched to a gene; V was cut back by 4 bases and J by 5 bases. The CDR3, as DNA: TGTGCCAGCAGTGTGACAGGGGGTGACGACGAGCAGTACTTC. This codes for CASSVTGGDDEQYF.

The V gene is TRBV27, the J gene TRBJ1-5; D ambiguous. In germline, CDR1 is MNHEY, CDR2 SMNVEV (reference sequence). The CDR3 totals 15 residues. The V and J ends lost 8 bases and 0 bases respectively, with 14 bases between them. The CDR3 loop reads CASRLGAHSNQPQHF. The CDR3 DNA follows: TGTGCCAGCCGCCTAGGAGCTCATAGCAATCAGCCCCAGCATTTT.

This chain connects TRBV18 to TRBJ2-7; tentative D call: TRBD2 (5 bases). V dropped 3 bases and J dropped 7 bases, with 13 bases sitting between them. Germline CDR1 KGHSH, CDR2 LQKENI. The CDR3 totals 13 residues. The CDR3 loop reads CASSPETRGEQYF. CDR3 DNA sequence: TGTGCCAGCTCACCCGAGACAAGAGGGGAGCAGTACTTC.

This chain joins TRBV4-3 and TRBJ1-2; TRBD1 aligns across 12 bases. CDR1 is LGHNA and CDR2 is YSLEER in the germline V gene. V dropped 2 bases and J dropped 6; count of bases not matched to a gene: 4. The CDR3 totals 15 residues. CDR3 loop: CASSQWGQGADGYTF. The CDR3, as DNA: TGCGCCAGCAGCCAATGGGGACAGGGGGCAGATGGCTACACCTTC.

The J gene is TRBJ2-2, the V gene TRBV5-4; TRBD2 is a possible D gene (5 bases). Germline CDR1 SGHNT, CDR2 YYREEE (reference sequence). This CDR3 is 15 amino acids long. V shed 0 bases and J shed 5 bases, with 11 bases lying between them. CDR3 region: CASSLGTRRTGELFF. CDR3 coding DNA: TGTGCCAGCAGCTTGGGGACTCGTAGGACCGGGGAGCTGTTTTTT.

This clone was counted a single time. The DNA for the CDR3 is TGTGCCAGCAGCTTAGTGGGGGGAGGCACAGATACGCAGTATTTT. Translating gives CASSLVGGGTDTQYF. The chain employs TRBV7-8 and TRBJ2-3; a weak D match, TRBD2 (6 bases). CDR1 and CDR2 from the germline V gene are SGHVS and FQNEAQ. CDR3 length: 15 amino acids. Trimming pared 1 base from V and 1 base from J, leaving 9 bases between.

The CDR3 bases are TGTGCCAGCAGCCGGATACCGGGAGGGAGCGGCTATGGCTACACCTTC. Translation: CASSRIPGGSGYGYTF. V gene TRBV7-8 combines with J gene TRBJ1-2; D gene unclear. CDR1 and CDR2 (germline): SGHVS, FQNEAQ. CDR3 length: 16 amino acids. The ends were cut back, 5 bases at V and 4 bases at J, with 20 bases in the middle.

The chain links TRBV7-8 to TRBJ2-2; TRBD1 is a possible D gene (6 bases). V lost 5 bases and J 0 bases, leaving 13 bases between the germline ends. CDR3 size: 16 residues. Germline CDR1 and CDR2: SGHVS and FQNEAQ. CDR3 region: CASSDTRDTNTGELFF. The CDR3 region has the DNA TGTGCCAGCAGCGACACCCGGGACACGAACACCGGGGAGCTGTTTTTT.

The rearrangement joins TRBV7-8 to TRBJ2-1, with a weak D call TRBD1 (6 bases). The CDR3 is 14 residues long. Trimming left V 0 bases short and J 5 bases short, with 8 bases between. Germline V lookup: CDR1 SGHVS, CDR2 FQNEAQ. DNA for the CDR3: TGTGCCAGCAGCTTAGCGGGACACAACAATGAGCAGTTCTTC. Protein: CASSLAGHNNEQFF.

This clone appeared a single time. The gene calls are TRBV29-1 and TRBJ2-6; a possible D gene is TRBD1 (6 bases). V was trimmed by 7 bases and J by 4 bases, leaving 20 bases between them. The CDR3 contains 16 residues. Germline CDR1 is SQVTM and CDR2 is ANQGSEA. The CDR3 DNA follows: TGCAGCGCCACCCTCCAGGGGCGGGCGGGGGCCAACGTCCTGACTTTC. Translating gives CSATLQGRAGANVLTF.

The chain is built from TRBV6-5 and TRBJ2-3; TRBD2 aligns across 7 bases. This CDR3 region has 13 residues. The J segment lost 6 bases and the V segment lost 5 bases, leaving 5 bases of the junction unmatched. Germline loops: CDR1 MNHEY, CDR2 SVGAGI. The CDR3 coding sequence is TGTGCCAGCAGTCGAGCGGGATGGGATACGCAGTATTTT. It yields the protein CASSRAGWDTQYF.

This rearrangement joins TRBV7-6 to TRBJ2-5, with D tentatively TRBD1 (6 bases). Deletions cut 4 bases from V and 0 bases from J, with 21 bases between. This CDR3 is built from 18 residues. CDR1 and CDR2 (germline): SGHVS, FNYEAQ. DNA for the CDR3: TGTGCCAGCAGCTGCAATTTGTCGTACACAGGGAACCAAGAGACCCAGTACTTC. Translating it yields CASSCNLSYTGNQETQYF. The whole variable domain, remainder taken from reference TRBV7-6 and TRBJ2-5, is GAGVSQSPRYKVTKRGQDVALRCDPISGHVSLYWYRQALGQGPEFLTYFNYEAQQDKSGLPNDRFSAERPEGSISTLTIQRTEQRDSAMYRCASSCNLSYTGNQETQYFGPGTRLLVL.

The chain uses TRBV27 and TRBJ2-1; possible D gene TRBD2, 5 bases. The CDR3 totals 13 residues. Trimming removed 0 bases at V and 7 bases at J, with 7 bases between. The germline V gene encodes CDR1 MNHEY and CDR2 SMNVEV (reference sequence). In DNA form, the CDR3 reads TGTGCCAGCAGTTTATCTCCGGGGAATGAGCAGTTCTTC. As protein: CASSLSPGNEQFF.

The chain carries TRBV4-2 and TRBJ2-1; TRBD2 is a possible D gene (6 bases). Trimming pared 4 bases from V and 8 bases from J, leaving 15 bases between. The CDR3 totals 14 residues. Germline V CDR1 and CDR2: LGHNA, YNFKEQ. CDR3 DNA sequence: TGTGCCAGCAGCCCTGGGTCCGGGACTGATGAGCAGTTCTTC. This sequence encodes CASSPGSGTDEQFF.

V and J are TRBV28 and TRBJ2-1; 7 bases line up with TRBD2. After removal of 6 bases from V and 4 bases from J, the junction contained 18 bases not matched to a gene. The CDR3 loop spans 18 amino acids. Germline V gives CDR1 MDHEN, CDR2 SYDVKM. The CDR3 DNA sequence: TGTGCCAGCAGCTCACCCTTTCCGTTTCGGGAGGCGTACAATGAGCAGTTCTTC. It yields the protein CASSSPFPFREAYNEQFF. The full variable domain, its missing parts supplied by reference TRBV28 and TRBJ2-1, is DVKVTQSSRYLVKRTGEKVFLECVQDMDHENMFWYRQDPGLGLRLIYFSYDVKMKEKGDIPEGYSVSREKKERFSLILESASTNQTSMYLCASSSPFPFREAYNEQFFGPGTRLTVL.

CDR3 amino acids: CASSPVYGGNIQYF. The CDR3 DNA reads TGTGCCAGCAGCCCGGTTTACGGGGGGAACATTCAGTACTTC. V and J are TRBV7-2 and TRBJ2-4, with 7 bases fitting TRBD2. Per the germline V gene, CDR1 is SGHTA and CDR2 is FQGNSA. V shed 5 bases and J 7 bases; nucleotides not matched to a gene: 8. CDR3 length equals 14 residues.

The rearrangement uses TRBV27 and TRBJ2-7, with D uncertain. The CDR3 runs to 14 residues. Germline lookup yields CDR1 MNHEY and CDR2 SMNVEV (reference sequence). Trimming pared 0 bases from V and 2 bases from J, leaving 8 bases between. CDR3 region: CASSLSAPAYEQYF. The CDR3 coding sequence is TGTGCCAGCAGTTTATCAGCACCTGCCTACGAGCAGTACTTC.